This TCR beta chain was obtained from a study of blood T cell repertoires in COVID-19. Study context: PBMCs, B-cell-depleted T cells, or T cells provided the cDNA or gDNA that made up the material.

Germline assignment: CDR1 SNHLY and CDR2 FYNNEI. With 3 bases clipped from V and 8 bases from J, the junction kept 4 bases outside the gene matches. CDR3 length: 14 residues. Assay: immunoSEQ multiplex PCR; the TCRdb copy retains only in-frame clones and omits some. The data hold more than 45,000 clones, with approximately 86% observed a single time. What was sequenced was peripheral blood. This clonotype was obtained from a man in his 60s with active or convalescent COVID-19. J is TRBJ1-4 and V is TRBV2; 9 nucleotides line up with TRBD1. The CDR3 DNA reads as TGTGCCAGCAGTGACGGACAGGGGAGCGAAAAACTGTTTTTT. This translates into CASSDGQGSEKLFF.